Reported below is one T cell receptor beta chain. Its antigen is as yet unknown. Germline lookup yields CDR1 MDHEN and CDR2 SYDVKM. The V gene lost 5 bases and the J gene lost 8 bases, with 18 bases spanning the gap. CDR3 length: 15 amino acids. Assay: immunoSEQ multiplex PCR; the TCRdb copy retains only in-frame clones and omits some. In the table there are over 45,000 clones, 82% of which are singletons. Single viable CD3+CD4+CD8-CD45RO+ cells were sorted as the memory CD4+ T cells. This entry comes from a study of memory CD4+ T cells and cytomegalovirus serostatus. Looking at the study overall: This sample comes from healthy Belgian adults, about nine CMV seropositive, 24 seronegative.

Study results and caveats: Each of 67 CMV-associated TCRbeta sequences occurred in one to five individuals. Suggested: most of the CMV-linked TCR signature lies in CD4+ memory cells.

This clonotype was sampled from an adult in good health and CMV-seronegative. The chain recombines TRBV28 with TRBJ1-4; the D is unclear. Sequencing was done on a sample of memory CD4+ T cells from blood. CDR3 nucleotides: TGTGCCAGCAGTCCCCGAAATTTAAATCAAGAAAAACTGTTTTTT. It yields the protein CASSPRNLNQEKLFF.